Presented here are 4 T cell receptor beta chains from one specimen sequenced in a study of cytomegalovirus exposure and HLA in healthy donors. The PCR used 60 Vbeta and 13 Jbeta primers. Assay used: immunoSEQ multiplex PCR; TCRdb lists only in-frame clones, some missing. This repertoire comprises around 140,000 clones; its ten largest clones make up 1.5% to 1.8%. The specimen was PBMCs. The receptors were sampled from a woman aged 35 to 49 in good health and CMV-seronegative.

The chain is built from TRBV28 and TRBJ2-1; 7 bases agree with TRBD1. J gave up 0 bases and V 3 bases, and 8 bases lay outside the gene matches. The CDR3 is 17 residues long. Germline-derived CDR1 and CDR2 are MDHEN and SYDVKM. The CDR3 protein is CASSFRTGGSSYNEQFF. Written as DNA, the CDR3 is TGTGCCAGCAGTTTCCGGACAGGCGGTAGCTCCTACAATGAGCAGTTCTTC.

This sequence joins TRBV7-3 and TRBJ2-5; 10 positions agree with TRBD1. The CDR3 length is 16 residues. CDR1 and CDR2 from the germline V gene are SGHTA and FQGTGA. Trimming at V came to 0 bases and at J to 5 bases, leaving 6 bases not matched to a gene. The CDR3, as DNA: TGTGCCAGCAGCTTAACGGGACAGGGGAGAGGGGAGACCCAGTACTTC. Protein product: CASSLTGQGRGETQYF.

The rearrangement joins TRBV7-2 to TRBJ1-6; TRBD1 matches at 7 bases. Trimming cost V 4 bases and J 3 bases; bases outside gene matches: 12. From germline, CDR1 is SGHTA and CDR2 FQGNSA. The CDR3 is 18 amino acids. The CDR3 DNA reads TGTGCCAGCAGCTCACGGCCTCGCCAGGGGGGCTATAATTCACCCCTCCACTTT. Protein: CASSSRPRQGGYNSPLHF. Full variable domain (outside the CDR3, taken from reference TRBV7-2 and TRBJ1-6): GAGVSQSPSNKVTEKGKDVELRCDPISGHTALYWYRQSLGQGLEFLIYFQGNSAPDKSGLPSDRFSAERTGGSVSTLTIQRTQQEDSAVYLCASSSRPRQGGYNSPLHFGNGTRLTVT.

The chain links TRBV5-6 to TRBJ1-2; 9 nucleotides align to TRBD1. The junction had 7 bases not matched to a gene; V was cut back by 3 bases and J by 4 bases. This CDR3 is 15 amino acids long. Germline-derived CDR1 and CDR2 are SGHDT and YYEEEE. The CDR3 DNA follows: TGTGCCAGCAGCTCTCCGGGACAGGGATTCTATGGCTACACCTTC. Translation gives CASSSPGQGFYGYTF.